The subject of this entry is one T cell receptor (beta chain). Its binding antigen is unknown. No base qualities exist here, and no much larger clone lies one base off it. This entry belongs to a study of blood T cell repertoires in COVID-19 (dated by TCRdb to the early 2020s). With regard to the full study: Collaborator samples came from the United States, Italy and Spain and covered acute and convalescent phases of COVID-19. A freely available public database, intended as a resource for researchers studying the immune response to SARS-CoV-2, is where the repertoires were released. A de-identified subject ID, COVID-19 status, age in years and sex were almost always included in the sample metadata. Subjects who had been exposed to COVID-19, were actively infected with it, or had recovered from it provided the deeply sampled blood TCRbeta repertoires that made up the dataset. Where HLA class I and class II types were available, the types were taken from metadata supplied by the sample provider, not from assay-based typing. The samples were drawn from two sources: the first 160 participants of the ongoing ImmuneRACE study, and 1,200 or so subjects contributed by 6 global collaborators. The prospective study material was composed of cDNA or gDNA derived from T cells, B-cell-depleted T cells, or PBMCs. What the study reported, not specific to this receptor: How much clinical and demographic metadata was included differed by source and by participant, and the metadata was provided uncurated.

CDR1 and CDR2, per the germline V gene, are MDHEN and SYDVKM. Trimming accounts for 6 bases at V and 0 bases at J, while the number of junction bases matched to no gene is 4. The CDR3 spans 16 residues, from the cysteine through the phenylalanine. Only the CDR3 part of the read is kept: 48 bases, read in frame from the first base. TCRbeta CDR3 regions were amplified from genomic DNA by means of the immunoSEQ Assay, a bias-controlled multiplex PCR. Turning to the authors' computational methods: Nucleated cell counts per sample were estimated from amplification of reference gene primers within the assay. To quantify the absolute abundance of each unique TCRbeta CDR3 rearrangement, sequence reads were collapsed and filtered. Productive Simpson clonality was computed per sample as the square root of Simpson's diversity index over productive rearrangements. TCRdb carries this immuneACCESS record with in-frame sequences only. Its versions omit some clonotypes, under half of them owing to an unresolved V gene in the studies checked, with the rest unexplained. From that table come the V and J calls and clone size; the DNA was used to work out D and trimming. The sample has about 250,000 clones on record, 85% of them singletons. The biggest ten clones account for about 5.1% of the sample.

At one collaborating source in Seattle, patients were enrolled during active infection and were followed longitudinally through the course of disease. Whole blood was collected in K2EDTA tubes by collaborating institutions according to the institutions' own protocols. For TCRbeta analysis, collaborators shipped samples in one of three forms: frozen whole blood, isolated PBMCs, or DNA extracted from either of those sample types. The rearranged segments are TRBV28 and TRBJ2-6; 8 junctional bases match TRBD1. The sequencing input was peripheral blood. This clonotype originated in a man aged 50 to 59 with COVID-19, enrolled during active disease. The CDR3 in this case is CASRETGVSGANVLTF. The sequenced DNA is TGTGCCAGCAGGGAGACAGGGGTCTCTGGGGCCAACGTCCTGACTTTC.